The present T cell receptor beta chain was sequenced within a study of blood T cell repertoires in COVID-19. In germline, CDR1 is SEHNR, CDR2 FQNEAQ (reference sequence). The V segment lost 3 bases and the J segment 9 bases; nucleotides outside the gene matches: 3. This CDR3 has 13 residues. This clone was seen just once. The method was immunoSEQ multiplex PCR; TCRdb's version includes in-frame clones alone and lacks a portion of them. The sample lists 30,000 to 35,000 clones; approximately 93% were seen once. This clonotype was obtained from a human donor in a cohort sampled during active COVID-19. This rearrangement joins TRBV7-9 to TRBJ2-1; TRBD1 matches at 9 bases. Input material: peripheral blood. The CDR3 coding sequence is TGTGCCAGCAGCTTTACAGGGGGCGGTGAGCAGTTCTTC. It yields the protein CASSFTGGGEQFF.